This T cell receptor beta chain was documented in a study of T cells in Graves' hyperthyroidism and ophthalmopathy. V trimming: 5 bases; J trimming: 8 bases; junction bases outside the gene matches: 6. CDR1 is MDHEN and CDR2 is SYDVKM in the germline V gene. This CDR3 has 14 residues. Amplification yielded TCR beta CDR3 regions, with RNA transcripts as the source. Primed by the HTBI set, a first-round RT-PCR was run on the TCR CDR3. TCRdb passed the multiplex PCR reads through MiXCR, listing each CDR3 protein once. The sample comprises more than 350,000 distinct CDR3 sequences, about a sixth of which are singletons, and around a third rests with the top ten. This clonotype showed up many times.

Sequencing was performed on blood. The receptor comes from a woman under 40 with Graves' hyperthyroidism that later progressed to Graves' ophthalmopathy. The chain employs TRBV28 and TRBJ1-3; 10 bases are a match to TRBD1. The CDR3 bases are TGTGCCAGCAGTGACAGGGGGCCGCGAGACACCATATATTTT. It translates to CASSDRGPRDTIYF.